These T cell receptor beta chains were read from a single sample in a study of regulatory T cells in long-lasting Graves disease. A single record per CDR3 protein comes from TCRdb applying MiXCR to the multiplex PCR reads. The data contain approximately 230,000 distinct CDR3 sequences, approximately 20% of them singletons. The sequencing used peripheral blood mononuclear cells (PBMCs), collected at new diagnosis, from a patient treated with antithyroid drugs. The receptors shown here come from a female donor with Graves disease. CDR3s include the opening cysteine and the closing phenylalanine or tryptophan. D genes are given only for firm matches. Clone size is stated in some rows and not others, as once, few, many or a class when expanded.

clone_size	cdr3_length	v_call	j_call	d_call	cdr3_aa	cdr3_nt
many	14	TRBV7-9	TRBJ1-4	.	CASSVQADNEKLFF	TGTGCCAGCAGCGTACAGGCTGACAATGAAAAACTGTTTTTT
few	16	TRBV19	TRBJ1-3	TRBD1	CASTPDGTGTGNTIYF	TGTGCCAGTACCCCGGATGGGACAGGGACTGGAAACACCATATATTTT
few	11	TRBV12-3/TRBV12-4	TRBJ2-3	.	CASGLRDTQYF	TGTGCCAGCGGTTTACGGGATACGCAGTATTTT
many	15	TRBV7-3	TRBJ2-1	.	CASSKTQESYNEQFF	TGTGCCAGCAGCAAGACTCAGGAGTCCTACAATGAGCAGTTCTTC
.	16	TRBV7-3	TRBJ2-2	.	CASSPLGGRNTGELFF	TGTGCCAGCAGCCCTCTCGGGGGGCGGAACACCGGGGAGCTGTTTTTT
many	16	TRBV12-3/TRBV12-4	TRBJ2-1	.	CASSLAGALFYNEQFF	TGTGCCAGCAGTTTAGCAGGGGCGTTATTCTACAATGAGCAGTTCTTC
many	13	TRBV12-3/TRBV12-4	TRBJ2-7	.	CASSLLRRYEQYF	TGTGCCAGCAGTTTATTGCGTCGCTACGAGCAGTACTTC
few	15	TRBV4-1	TRBJ1-1	.	CASSQETGVNTEAFF	TGCGCCAGCAGCCAAGAAACAGGAGTGAACACTGAAGCTTTCTTT
.	16	TRBV20-1	TRBJ1-2	.	CSARGNTEPGNYGYTF	TGCAGTGCTAGAGGGAACACCGAACCAGGGAACTATGGCTACACCTTC
.	14	TRBV9	TRBJ2-3	TRBD2	CASSGWTRENTQYF	TGTGCCAGCAGCGGATGGACTAGAGAAAATACGCAGTATTTT
many	14	TRBV20-1	TRBJ2-3	TRBD1	CSASRDRGTDTQYF	TGCAGTGCTAGTAGGGACAGAGGCACAGATACGCAGTATTTT
many	13	TRBV10-3	TRBJ2-7	TRBD2	CAISSASGNEQYF	TGTGCCATCTCCTCAGCTAGCGGGAACGAGCAGTACTTC
few	16	TRBV5-5	TRBJ1-1	.	CASSLDGGGSYTEAFF	TGTGCCAGCAGCTTGGATGGGGGAGGTTCCTACACTGAAGCTTTCTTT
many	14	TRBV3-1	TRBJ1-1	.	CASSQATGPTEAFF	TGTGCCAGCAGCCAGGCGACAGGCCCCACTGAAGCTTTCTTT